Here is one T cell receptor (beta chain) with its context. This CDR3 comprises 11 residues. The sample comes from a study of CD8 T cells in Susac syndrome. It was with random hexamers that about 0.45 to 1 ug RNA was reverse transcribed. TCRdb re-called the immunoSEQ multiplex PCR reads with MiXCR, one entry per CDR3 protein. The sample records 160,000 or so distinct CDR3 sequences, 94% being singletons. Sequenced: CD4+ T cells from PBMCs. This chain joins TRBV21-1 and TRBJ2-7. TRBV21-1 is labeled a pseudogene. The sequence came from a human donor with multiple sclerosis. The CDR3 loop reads CAGVSVYEQYF. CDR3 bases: TGTGCCGGGGTTTCGGTCTACGAGCAGTACTTC.